The 29 T cell receptor beta chains listed next were all sequenced from one sample in a study of response to subunit inactivated influenza vaccine. TCRdb analysed the RT-PCR reads with MiXCR anew, one entry per CDR3 protein. This table has some 570,000 distinct CDR3 sequences, 11% appearing once. This sample was shared with a second study, whose subject was T cells expressing NK-cell markers. That paper adds: UMIs were included in TCR beta cDNA generated by 5'RACE template switching.

This sample comprised PBMCs from blood, obtained on the day of vaccination. Every receptor here comes from a man aged 45-65 years who received an inactivated influenza vaccine.

The V call is TRBV27, the J call TRBJ2-1; D uncertain. This CDR3 comprises 13 residues. V lost 5 bases and J lost 3, with 8 bases in between. Per the germline V gene, CDR1 is MNHEY and CDR2 is SMNVEV (reference sequence). In DNA, the CDR3 is TGTGCCAGCAGTATGACACTCTACAATGAGCAGTTCTTC. It yields the protein CASSMTLYNEQFF.

The gene calls are TRBV20-1 and TRBJ2-4; D could derive from TRBD1 or TRBD2 (5 bases each). V lost 6 bases to trimming and J lost 3 bases, with 15 bases between them. The length of the CDR3 is 14 residues. The V gene's germline CDR1 is DFQATT and CDR2 SNEGSKA (reference sequence). The DNA of the CDR3 is TGCAGTGCCAGGGACCACGGGTACAAAAACATTCAGTACTTC. It is translated as CSARDHGYKNIQYF.

The genes are TRBV27 and TRBJ2-5, with 7 bases fitting TRBD1. Germline V CDR1 and CDR2: MNHEY, SMNVEV (reference sequence). This CDR3 has 15 amino acids. The J segment lost 2 bases and the V segment lost 5 bases, leaving 8 bases of the junction unmatched. The DNA for the CDR3 is TGTGCCAGCAGTGGGGCAGGGGGTTATCAAGAGACCCAGTACTTC. Amino acids: CASSGAGGYQETQYF.

The CDR3 here is CASSQYRGINTEAFF. In DNA form, the CDR3 reads TGTGCCAGCAGCCAATACAGGGGAATAAACACTGAAGCTTTCTTT. This rearrangement joins TRBV14 to TRBJ1-1, with 7 bases aligning to TRBD1. Germline values: CDR1 SGHDN, CDR2 FVKESK. The length of the CDR3 is 15 residues. Losses at the gene ends were 2 bases for V and 2 bases for J; bases not matched to a gene: 5.

The chain couples TRBV20-1 to TRBJ2-7; 7 bases align to TRBD2. J gave up 0 bases and V 1 base, and 12 bases lay outside the gene matches. The length of the CDR3 is 17 residues. The germline V gene has CDR1 DFQATT and CDR2 SNEGSKA (reference sequence). In DNA, the CDR3 is TGCAGTGCTAGAGCCACCACCGGGGGGAGCGCCTCCTACGAGCAGTACTTC. Protein: CSARATTGGSASYEQYF.

Ten or more counts support this clonotype. This sequence joins TRBV12-3 or TRBV12-4 and TRBJ2-3; D is possibly TRBD2 (6 bases). The CDR3 is made up of 14 amino acids. Trimming cost V 7 bases and J 2 bases, with 13 bases left between them. The CDR3 bases are TGTGCCAGCACCCCGGGACTTCTCACAGATACGCAGTATTTT. It encodes CASTPGLLTDTQYF.

The sample holds a few counts of this clonotype. The chain is built from TRBV28 and TRBJ2-7; 7 nucleotides agree with TRBD2. The germline CDR1 and CDR2 sequences are MDHEN and SYDVKM. The CDR3 runs 12 residues. The V segment lost 6 bases and the J segment 5 bases; nucleotides outside the gene matches: 4. In nucleotides, the CDR3 is TGTGCCAGCAGGAGCGGGAACAACGAGCAGTACTTC. Translation: CASRSGNNEQYF. Using reference TRBV28 and TRBJ2-7 for the parts outside the CDR3, the full variable domain is DVKVTQSSRYLVKRTGEKVFLECVQDMDHENMFWYRQDPGLGLRLIYFSYDVKMKEKGDIPEGYSVSREKKERFSLILESASTNQTSMYLCASRSGNNEQYFGPGTRLTVT.

This clonotype was observed a handful of times. V usage is TRBV7-2 and J usage is TRBJ2-7; D not resolved. The CDR3 has 14 amino acids. The germline V gene encodes CDR1 SGHTA and CDR2 FQGNSA. V was shortened by 5 bases and J by 6 bases, with 17 bases between the two germline ends. CDR3 sequence (DNA): TGTGCCAGCAGCCAATCCCCGTCGGACGGCGAGCAGTACTTC. Translation: CASSQSPSDGEQYF.

This sequence joins TRBV25-1 and TRBJ2-1; D is possibly TRBD1 or TRBD2 (6 bases each). V gave up 0 bases and J gave up 7 bases, with 16 bases separating them. Germline V gene data show CDR1 as MGHDK and CDR2 as SYGVNS. This CDR3 has 16 amino acids. DNA of the CDR3: TGTGCCAGCAGTGAATATGGTAGGGGGGCCAGGAATGAGCAGTTCTTC. Translating it yields CASSEYGRGARNEQFF.

This chain links TRBV12-3 or TRBV12-4 with TRBJ2-3; a possible D gene is TRBD1 (5 bases). The CDR3 extends over 15 amino acids. Deletions cut 1 base from V and 3 bases from J, with 11 bases between. DNA of the CDR3: TGTGCCAGCAGTTTAGAGCAGGGAAGGACAGATACGCAGTATTTT. Translation: CASSLEQGRTDTQYF.

This clonotype was seen repeatedly, ten times or more. V is TRBV29-1 and J is TRBJ2-2; 12 bases are a match to TRBD2. The V and J ends lost 6 bases and 4 bases, in that order; junction bases with no gene match: 0. The CDR3 extends over 13 amino acids. CDR1 and CDR2 from the germline V gene are SQVTM and ANQGSEA. The CDR3 loop is CSVGLAGTGELFF. CDR3 DNA: TGCAGCGTGGGACTAGCGGGCACCGGGGAGCTGTTTTTT.

This clonotype was found many times. The chain uses TRBV28 and TRBJ2-7, with D unresolved. The germline gives CDR1 MDHEN, CDR2 SYDVKM. Deletions cut 7 bases from V and 2 bases from J, with 9 bases between. This CDR3 is 12 amino acids long. The CDR3 loop is CASNMGTYEQYF. The CDR3 nucleotides are TGTGCCAGCAACATGGGTACCTACGAGCAGTACTTC.

This clonotype appeared many times. Germline is not matched at one junction end, which may reflect a read error. The chain combines TRBV5-1 with TRBJ2-7; tentative D call: TRBD1 (6 bases). The length of the CDR3 is 13 residues. Germline assignment: CDR1 SGHRS and CDR2 YFSETQ. The CDR3, as DNA: TGTGCCAGCAGCTCGGACAGAAGCTACGAGCAGTACTTC. It translates to CASSSDRSYEQYF.

The chain has TRBV5-1 and TRBJ2-3; 7 nucleotides agree with TRBD2. Trimming at V came to 4 bases and at J to 2 bases, leaving 4 bases not matched to a gene. From germline, CDR1 is SGHRS and CDR2 YFSETQ. The CDR3 covers 14 residues. The chain's CDR3 is CASSRAGVTDTQYF. The CDR3 nucleotides read TGCGCCAGCAGCAGGGCGGGGGTCACAGATACGCAGTATTTT. Full variable domain (missing parts from reference TRBV5-1 and TRBJ2-3): KAGVTQTPRYLIKTRGQQVTLSCSPISGHRSVSWYQQTPGQGLQFLFEYFSETQRNKGNFPGRFSGRQFSNSRSEMNVSTLELGDSALYLCASSRAGVTDTQYFGPGTRLTVL.

This chain connects TRBV7-2 to TRBJ2-2; TRBD1 might be the D (6 bases). Trimming took off 3 bases at V and 4 bases at J, with 12 bases between the two ends. The CDR3 is 15 residues long. Germline lookup yields CDR1 SGHTA and CDR2 FQGNSA. CDR3 nucleotides: TGTGCCAGCAGCTTGTGGGGGCCCCCCACCGGGGAGCTGTTTTTT. Translating gives CASSLWGPPTGELFF.

This chain links TRBV4-3 with TRBJ2-1, with 9 bases that match TRBD1. CDR1 is LGHNA and CDR2 is YSLEER in the germline V gene. The V segment lost 1 base and the J segment 8 bases; nucleotides outside the gene matches: 12. The CDR3 loop spans 17 amino acids. The CDR3 DNA sequence: TGCGCCAGCAGCCAAGTTCTTGGGACAGGGAGGGGTGATGAGCAGTTCTTC. Its protein is CASSQVLGTGRGDEQFF.

The V call is TRBV5-1, the J call TRBJ2-7, with D perhaps TRBD1 (6 bases). The CDR3 has 14 residues. V was cut by 2 bases and J by 5 bases, with 14 bases left in between. Germline lookup yields CDR1 SGHRS and CDR2 YFSETQ. CDR3 in amino acids: CASSFIGRDNEQYF. The CDR3 nucleotides read TGCGCCAGCAGCTTCATCGGCAGGGACAACGAGCAGTACTTC.

In its sample, this clonotype was seen a few times. The genes are TRBV7-9 and TRBJ2-5; 11 bases map to TRBD1. Germline CDR1 is SEHNR and CDR2 is FQNEAQ (reference sequence). The CDR3 has 15 amino acids. J was trimmed by 2 bases and V by 4 bases; bases with no gene match: 3. The CDR3 nucleotides are TGTGCCAGCAGCTCGTGGGACAGGGGGCAAGAGACCCAGTACTTC. It encodes CASSSWDRGQETQYF. Full variable domain (missing parts from reference TRBV7-9 and TRBJ2-5): DTGVSQNPRHKITKRGQNVTFRCDPISEHNRLYWYRQTLGQGPEFLTYFQNEAQLEKSRLLSDRFSAERPKGSFSTLEIQRTEQGDSAMYLCASSSWDRGQETQYFGPGTRLLVL.

In its sample, this clonotype was seen a few times. The chain couples TRBV28 to TRBJ1-1, with D perhaps matching TRBD1 (6 bases). With 8 bases removed from V and 4 bases from J, the gap between germline ends came to 17 bases. The germline gives CDR1 MDHEN, CDR2 SYDVKM. The CDR3 is 14 amino acids. Here the CDR3 reads CASRYLQGSTEAFF. Written as DNA, the CDR3 is TGTGCCAGCCGCTACCTCCAGGGGAGCACTGAAGCTTTCTTT.

This clonotype was recorded at least ten times. The chain has TRBV7-2 and TRBJ2-3; D is unresolved. The CDR3 totals 13 residues. Trimming cost V 6 bases and J 0 bases, with 7 bases left between them. Germline V gives CDR1 SGHTA, CDR2 FQGNSA. This CDR3 is CASRTSSTDTQYF. The CDR3 bases are TGTGCCAGCAGGACATCTAGCACAGATACGCAGTATTTT.

This clonotype was counted between two and nine times. V gene TRBV28 combines with J gene TRBJ2-7, with D maybe TRBD1 (6 bases). CDR1 and CDR2 from the germline V gene are MDHEN and SYDVKM. Trimming removed 6 bases from V and 3 bases from J, with 12 bases in between. The CDR3 sequence is 13 residues long. The CDR3 coding sequence is TGTGCCAGCAGGGCCGGACAGTACTACGAGCAGTACTTC. Its protein is CASRAGQYYEQYF.

In this sample, this clonotype turned up a few times. CDR3 residues: CASSEERGGTGELFF. CDR3 in DNA: TGTGCCAGCAGTGAAGAGCGGGGGGGGACCGGGGAGCTGTTTTTT. V and J are TRBV6-4 and TRBJ2-2, with 10 bases lining up with TRBD2. V lost 3 bases, J lost 5 bases, and 3 bases stayed unmatched. Germline lookup yields CDR1 MRHNA and CDR2 SNTAGT. The CDR3 runs to 15 residues.

Only a few counts were recorded for this clonotype. V is TRBV20-1 and J is TRBJ2-2; no clear D. Trimming shortened V by 3 bases and J by 6 bases, and 14 bases separated the two germline ends. Germline loops: CDR1 DFQATT, CDR2 SNEGSKA (reference sequence). This CDR3 spans 14 amino acids. This chain's CDR3 is CSASVSREAGELFF. Written as DNA, the CDR3 is TGCAGTGCTAGTGTTAGTAGAGAGGCCGGGGAGCTGTTTTTT.

A few counts support this clonotype. This chain connects TRBV4-1 to TRBJ2-6; D is undetermined. Germline assignment: CDR1 MGHRA and CDR2 YSYEKL. The CDR3 consists of 16 residues. V shed 1 base and J shed 0 bases, with 7 bases lying between them. The CDR3: CASSQGIASGANVLTF. CDR3 coding DNA: TGCGCCAGCAGCCAAGGAATAGCCTCTGGGGCCAACGTCCTGACTTTC.

This clonotype was counted ten times or more. The chain has TRBV10-3 and TRBJ2-5; 7 nucleotides align to TRBD1. The CDR3 runs 14 residues. J was trimmed by 1 base and V by 7 bases; bases with no gene match: 6. Germline V gene lookup returns CDR1 ENHRY and CDR2 SYGVKD. CDR3 amino acids: CAIKMTGSQETQYF. The CDR3 DNA reads as TGTGCCATCAAGATGACAGGGTCCCAAGAGACCCAGTACTTC.

This clonotype appeared a few times. This chain connects TRBV3-1 to TRBJ2-7; a possible D gene is TRBD2 (5 bases). The length of the CDR3 is 14 residues. The V end lost 3 bases, the J end lost 3 bases, and 12 bases lay between the germline ends. Germline CDR1 LGHDT, CDR2 YNNKEL (reference sequence). The CDR3: CASSHGVKGYEQYF. The CDR3 region has the DNA TGTGCCAGCAGCCACGGGGTAAAAGGCTACGAGCAGTACTTC.

This clonotype was seen ten or more times. The rearrangement links TRBV5-1 to TRBJ2-6, with no clear D. The CDR3 runs to 12 residues. Germline values: CDR1 SGHRS, CDR2 YFSETQ. Trimming stripped 4 bases from V and 4 bases from J, with 3 bases between. This CDR3 reads CASSTGANVLTF. The CDR3 DNA sequence: TGCGCCAGCAGCACCGGGGCCAACGTCCTGACTTTC.

This clonotype was observed at least ten times. The chain carries TRBV20-1 and TRBJ1-5; 7 nucleotides agree with TRBD1. CDR3 length: 14 residues. V was pared by 3 bases and J by 6 bases, with 8 bases of the junction left unmatched. CDR1 DFQATT and CDR2 SNEGSKA come from the germline V gene (reference sequence). The CDR3 DNA sequence: TGCAGTGCTAGTTCTCCGGACAGGAGTCAGCCCCAGCATTTT. As protein: CSASSPDRSQPQHF.

V is TRBV11-2 and J is TRBJ1-2, with a weak D call TRBD1 (6 bases). The germline V gene has CDR1 SGHAT and CDR2 FQNNGV. Trimming took off 1 base at V and 8 bases at J, with 17 bases between the two ends. The CDR3 runs 15 residues. The DNA for the CDR3 is TGTGCCAGCAGCTTAGGTAGTTCGGGGGCTTTAGGCTACACCTTC. Its protein product is CASSLGSSGALGYTF.